Sequencing of this T cell receptor beta chain was carried out in a study of blood T cell repertoires in COVID-19. Study as a whole: Some COVID-19 samples were acute and others convalescent; all came from the United States, Italy and Spain. T cells, B-cell-depleted T cells, or PBMCs provided the cDNA or gDNA that served as material.

In the original processing: Estimation of nucleated cell counts was performed using reference gene primer amplification. Some clones are missing from TCRdb's copy, which holds only in-frame ones; the method was immunoSEQ multiplex PCR. D and trimming were read from the DNA, whereas the V and J calls and clone size are those reported in that table. The sample yields about 160,000 clones, 76% seen once. V was clipped by 5 bases and J by 4 bases, with 8 bases between them. CDR3 length equals 12 residues. The germline V gene encodes CDR1 MNHEY and CDR2 SVGAGI. The clonotype originates from an elderly woman with acute or convalescent COVID-19. The V and J genes are TRBV6-5 and TRBJ1-1; a possible D gene is TRBD1 (5 bases). Material: peripheral blood. The CDR3 is CASSIQGTEAFF. The CDR3 DNA reads TGTGCCAGCAGTATTCAGGGCACTGAAGCTTTCTTT.